These 27 T cell receptor beta chains were all obtained from the same sample, sequenced in a study of blood T cell repertoires in COVID-19. The repertoire was sequenced with immunoSEQ multiplex PCR; TCRdb's copy has only in-frame clones and lacks some. The table lists over 250,000 clones, around 90% of them singletons. The sample comprised peripheral blood. The source of these receptors is a woman in her seventies with COVID-19, enrolled during active disease.

The J gene is TRBJ1-4, the V gene TRBV30, with 11 nucleotides matching TRBD1. Germline V gives CDR1 GTSNPN, CDR2 SVGIG (reference sequence). CDR3 length: 16 residues. The V segment lost 0 bases and the J segment 6 bases; nucleotides outside the gene matches: 6. CDR3 amino acids: CAWSVLRTGGHEKLFF. CDR3 DNA: TGTGCCTGGAGTGTACTGCGGACAGGGGGCCATGAAAAACTGTTTTTT. Together with reference TRBV30 and TRBJ1-4, the CDR3 gives the full variable domain: SQTIHQWPATLVQPVGSPLSLECTVEGTSNPNLYWYRQAAGRGLQLLFYSVGIGQISSEVPQNLSASRPQDRQFILSSKKLLLSDSGFYLCAWSVLRTGGHEKLFFGSGTQLSVL.

The chain combines TRBV19 with TRBJ2-5, with TRBD2 identical over 11 bases. V lost 2 bases, J lost 5 bases, and 7 bases stayed unmatched. CDR1 is LNHDA and CDR2 is SQIVND in the germline V gene (reference sequence). The CDR3 extends over 16 amino acids. The DNA for the CDR3 is TGTGCCAGTAGTATATTAAAAACTAGCGGGAGTGAGACCCAGTACTTC. Translation: CASSILKTSGSETQYF.

This rearrangement joins TRBV10-3 to TRBJ1-1; the D is unclear. Germline V CDR1 and CDR2: ENHRY, SYGVKD. V dropped 0 bases and J dropped 1 base, with 6 bases sitting between them. The CDR3 consists of 14 residues. Here the CDR3 reads CAISESSSNTEAFF. The CDR3 region has the DNA TGTGCCATCAGTGAGTCTTCCTCGAACACTGAAGCTTTCTTT.

The rearrangement uses TRBV27 and TRBJ2-1; D is uncertain. The CDR3 extends over 16 amino acids. The germline CDR1 and CDR2 sequences are MNHEY and SMNVEV (reference sequence). The V and J ends lost 6 bases and 4 bases respectively, with 19 bases between them. As DNA, the CDR3 is TGTGCCAGCAGGACGACCTGGAGCAACTATTACAATGAGCAGTTCTTC. As protein: CASRTTWSNYYNEQFF.

This sequence joins TRBV19 and TRBJ1-4; 8 positions agree with TRBD1. J was trimmed by 8 bases and V by 8 bases; bases with no gene match: 7. Germline CDR1 and CDR2: LNHDA and SQIVND (reference sequence). The CDR3 has 13 amino acids. CDR3 sequence: CASSSDRAEKLFF. The CDR3 coding sequence is TGTGCCAGTTCCTCGGACAGGGCGGAAAAACTGTTTTTT.

The chain carries TRBV13 and TRBJ2-7; maybe TRBD2 (5 bases). Germline V gene data show CDR1 as PRHDT and CDR2 as FYEKMQ (reference sequence). The CDR3 runs 18 residues. Trimming pared 1 base from V and 0 bases from J, leaving 19 bases between. CDR3 sequence: CASSLVSLRGALSYEQYF. The CDR3 nucleotides are TGTGCCAGCAGCTTAGTTTCCCTACGGGGAGCCCTCTCCTACGAGCAGTACTTC.

The genes are TRBV14 and TRBJ2-7; 8 nucleotides align to TRBD1. Per the germline V gene, CDR1 is SGHDN and CDR2 is FVKESK. The V segment lost 1 base and the J segment 0 bases; nucleotides outside the gene matches: 5. This CDR3 has 16 residues. DNA of the CDR3: TGTGCCAGCAGCCAAGGAGGCAGGGGGCTCTCCTACGAGCAGTACTTC. Its translation is CASSQGGRGLSYEQYF.

The rearrangement joins TRBV3-1 (or the pseudogene TRBV3-2) to TRBJ1-6; a weak D match, TRBD1 (5 bases). Per the germline V gene, CDR1 is LGHDT and CDR2 is YNNKEL (reference sequence). With 2 bases removed from V and 7 bases from J, the gap between germline ends came to 9 bases. The CDR3 spans 14 residues. CDR3 residues: CASSQQGTNSPLHF. The CDR3 nucleotides are TGTGCCAGCAGCCAACAGGGAACGAATTCACCCCTCCACTTT.

The V and J genes are TRBV7-9 and TRBJ1-1, with 7 bases lining up with TRBD1. V shed 1 base, J shed 7 bases, and the junction held 9 bases outside the gene matches. The CDR3 sequence is 15 residues long. Germline V lookup: CDR1 SEHNR, CDR2 FQNEAQ (reference sequence). CDR3 sequence (DNA): TGTGCCAGCAGCTTAGGGCAGGGGGGAACAGGTGAAGCTTTCTTT. Its protein product is CASSLGQGGTGEAFF. Full variable domain (rest looked up from reference TRBV7-9 and TRBJ1-1): DTGVSQNPRHKITKRGQNVTFRCDPISEHNRLYWYRQTLGQGPEFLTYFQNEAQLEKSRLLSDRFSAERPKGSFSTLEIQRTEQGDSAMYLCASSLGQGGTGEAFFGQGTRLTVV.

The CDR3 DNA follows: TGTGCCAGCAGCCGACGGGACTATGGCTACACCTTC. This sequence encodes CASSRRDYGYTF. The chain recombines TRBV5-8 with TRBJ1-2; the D is unclear. The CDR3 covers 12 residues. CDR1 SGHTS and CDR2 YDEGEE come from the germline V gene. Trimming shortened V by 4 bases and J by 3 bases, and 7 bases separated the two germline ends.

V and J are TRBV6-6 and TRBJ2-3, with a weak D call TRBD1 (5 bases). Trimming stripped 9 bases from V and 1 base from J, with 11 bases between. The CDR3 consists of 13 residues. CDR1 is MNHNY and CDR2 is SVGAGI in the germline V gene (reference sequence). CDR3 region: CASLGAGTDTQYF. Here the CDR3 DNA reads TGTGCCAGTTTAGGGGCGGGCACAGATACGCAGTATTTT.

V usage is TRBV6-1 and J usage is TRBJ1-5; a possible D gene is TRBD1 (5 bases). CDR1 and CDR2 from the germline V gene are MNHNS and SASEGT. V was shortened by 1 base and J by 0 bases, with 7 bases between the two germline ends. CDR3 length: 15 amino acids. Here the CDR3 reads CASSEGTFSNQPQHF. The CDR3 coding sequence is TGTGCCAGCAGTGAAGGGACATTTAGCAATCAGCCCCAGCATTTT.

The chain joins TRBV6-5 to TRBJ1-1, with 9 bases that match TRBD1. Trimming took 6 bases from V and 3 from J; bases not matched to a gene: 5. Germline values: CDR1 MNHEY, CDR2 SVGAGI. The CDR3 sequence is 14 residues long. In DNA, the CDR3 is TGTGCCAGCAGACGTACAGGGGGCGACACTGAAGCTTTCTTT. It yields the protein CASRRTGGDTEAFF.

The genes are TRBV5-1 and TRBJ1-4; maybe TRBD1 (5 bases). The CDR3 length is 16 residues. Trimming cost V 4 bases and J 6 bases, with 19 bases left between them. CDR1 and CDR2 from the germline V gene are SGHRS and YFSETQ. The CDR3: CASSPLSGGEDEKLFF. DNA for the CDR3: TGCGCCAGCAGCCCACTGAGTGGAGGGGAGGATGAAAAACTGTTTTTT.

DNA for the CDR3: TGTGCCAGCAGTTTACTCCCCGGGACTAGCGGCCTTAAGCCCTACGAGCAGTACTTC. Translated: CASSLLPGTSGLKPYEQYF. This chain links TRBV27 with TRBJ2-7; 11 bases map to TRBD2. The V gene's germline CDR1 is MNHEY and CDR2 SMNVEV (reference sequence). There are 19 residues in the CDR3. Trimming cost V 2 bases and J 2 bases; bases outside gene matches: 14.

This chain links TRBV2 with TRBJ2-7; D remains ambiguous. Germline CDR1 reads SNHLY; CDR2 reads FYNNEI. The CDR3 is 10 amino acids. V lost 5 bases, J lost 4 bases, and 3 bases lay in between. Here the CDR3 DNA reads TGTGCCAGCAGTTCATACGAGCAGTACTTC. Protein product: CASSSYEQYF.

The chain recombines TRBV19 with TRBJ2-3; weak D call: TRBD1 (5 bases). From germline, CDR1 is LNHDA and CDR2 SQIVND (reference sequence). There are 13 residues in the CDR3. V shed 4 bases and J shed 7 bases, with 12 bases lying between them. The CDR3 coding sequence is TGTGCCAGTAGTAGGGGCCAGGAGCATACGCAGTATTTT. Its translation is CASSRGQEHTQYF.

The genes are TRBV5-8 and TRBJ2-7; TRBD2 might be the D (5 bases). The CDR3 extends over 14 amino acids. V was pared by 0 bases and J by 3 bases, with 10 bases between. In germline, CDR1 is SGHTS, CDR2 YDEGEE. In DNA form, the CDR3 reads TGTGCCAGCAGCTTGGCGGGGTACGACTACGAGCAGTACTTC. It yields the protein CASSLAGYDYEQYF.

The rearrangement joins TRBV4-2 to TRBJ2-3; perhaps TRBD2 as D (6 bases). CDR3 length: 16 amino acids. Germline CDR1 LGHNA, CDR2 YNFKEQ. With 4 bases removed from V and 2 bases from J, the gap between germline ends came to 16 bases. The CDR3 loop is CASSPWGERSTDTQYF. The CDR3 DNA follows: TGTGCCAGCAGCCCATGGGGGGAGAGATCCACAGATACGCAGTATTTT.

The rearrangement links TRBV2 to TRBJ1-1, with a tentative D call TRBD1 (5 bases). There are 13 residues in the CDR3. V gave up 6 bases and J gave up 4 bases, with 12 bases separating them. Looked up from germline, CDR1 is SNHLY and CDR2 is FYNNEI. Written as DNA, the CDR3 is TGTGCCAGCAGGGGGCTTTGGGGCACTGAAGCTTTCTTT. Amino acid sequence: CASRGLWGTEAFF.

This clone was seen more than once but under ten times. The rearrangement uses TRBV29-1 and TRBJ1-5; D is uncertain. This CDR3 comprises 12 residues. With 1 base removed from V and 4 bases from J, the gap between germline ends came to 5 bases. Per germline, CDR1 SQVTM and CDR2 ANQGSEA. This CDR3 reads CSVEGQNQPQHF. For the CDR3, the DNA is TGCAGCGTTGAAGGGCAGAATCAGCCCCAGCATTTT.

The chain carries TRBV15 and TRBJ1-3, with 9 bases fitting TRBD1. V shed 2 bases and J 0 bases; nucleotides not matched to a gene: 14. This CDR3 has 20 residues. Germline CDR1 LNHNV, CDR2 YYDKDF (reference sequence). CDR3 coding DNA: TGTGCCACCAGCAGAACGATCGGGGGGACAGGGCTCAGCTCTGGAAACACCATATATTTT. It yields the protein CATSRTIGGTGLSSGNTIYF.

The chain is built from TRBV10-3 and TRBJ1-4, with D possibly TRBD1 on 5 matching bases. V dropped 8 bases and J dropped 5 bases, with 15 bases sitting between them. The CDR3 is 14 residues long. The germline CDR1 and CDR2 sequences are ENHRY and SYGVKD. In nucleotides, the CDR3 is TGTGCCATCCAGGCGGGGGGATACAATGAAAAACTGTTTTTT. It specifies CAIQAGGYNEKLFF.

The CDR3 loop reads CASSHGDRTVGHTQYF. The CDR3 nucleotides are TGCGCCAGCAGCCATGGCGACAGGACGGTTGGGCATACGCAGTATTTT. J is TRBJ2-3 and V is TRBV4-1; D perhaps matches TRBD1 (6 bases). Between the trimmed V and J ends, which lost 3 bases and 7 bases, there was a span of 20 bases. The CDR3 has 16 residues. Germline V gives CDR1 MGHRA, CDR2 YSYEKL.

The CDR3 reads CASSKPGLAGGGEQYF. The CDR3 DNA follows: TGTGCCAGCAGTAAACCGGGACTAGCGGGAGGTGGTGAGCAGTACTTC. The J gene is TRBJ2-7, the V gene TRBV7-9, with 15 bases matching TRBD2. J gave up 7 bases and V 6 bases, and 10 bases lay outside the gene matches. Germline loops: CDR1 SEHNR, CDR2 FQNEAQ (reference sequence). This CDR3 has 16 amino acids.

This sequence joins TRBV24-1 and TRBJ1-6; 11 bases line up with TRBD1. Trimming at V came to 9 bases and at J to 7 bases, leaving 16 bases not matched to a gene. The germline gives CDR1 KGHDR, CDR2 SFDVKD. This CDR3 has 18 residues. CDR3 loop: CATPLTTRDRGSNSPLHF. The CDR3 DNA sequence: TGTGCCACCCCTCTAACAACCCGGGACAGGGGGAGCAATTCACCCCTCCACTTT.

This chain joins TRBV28 and TRBJ1-1, with 8 bases lining up with TRBD1. The germline V gene has CDR1 MDHEN and CDR2 SYDVKM. CDR3 length equals 16 residues. V lost 6 bases, J lost 0 bases, and 9 bases stayed unmatched. In nucleotides, the CDR3 is TGTGCCAGCAGAACAGGGGGAGATCAGGTGAACACTGAAGCTTTCTTT. It codes for CASRTGGDQVNTEAFF. Together with reference TRBV28 and TRBJ1-1, the CDR3 gives the full variable domain: DVKVTQSSRYLVKRTGEKVFLECVQDMDHENMFWYRQDPGLGLRLIYFSYDVKMKEKGDIPEGYSVSREKKERFSLILESASTNQTSMYLCASRTGGDQVNTEAFFGQGTRLTVV.